This TCR beta chain is from a study of T cells in Graves' hyperthyroidism and ophthalmopathy (dated by TCRdb to the late 2010s). Regarding the research as a whole: Peripheral blood was sampled at the time of initial diagnosis, prior to any treatment. The paper reports TCR Vbeta CDR3 sequencing of more than 120 peripheral blood samples: under 45 ophthalmopathy, fewer than 85 hyperthyroidism and around 17 progressor patients. Prospective prediction of ophthalmopathy was tested in an independent validation cohort consisting of some 19 hyperthyroidism patients and some 17 patients who later progressed to ophthalmopathy. Once sampling was done, hyperthyroidism patients were given methimazole at a starting dose of 30 mg daily, whereas ophthalmopathy patients were given high-dose intravenous methylprednisolone. In addition, the study compared T-cell repertoires in thyroid tissue and in blood from about 6 Graves' hyperthyroidism patients. The approximately 100 discovery patients were divided at random into training and test sets in a 7:3 ratio. TCR V-J signatures able to tell the groups apart were searched for in a discovery cohort of 100 patients, of whom over 40 had Graves' ophthalmopathy and some 60 had stable Graves' hyperthyroidism.

Ophthalmopathy patients had moderately to severely active disease, with a Clinical Activity Score of 3 or more, a NOSPECS grade of 4 or more, and a disease duration of less than 3 months. Exclusion was applied to patients with uncontrolled infections, other autoimmune diseases, pregnancy or lactation. Diagnoses relied on clinical symptoms, serum thyroxine and TRAb, thyroid ultrasound and orbital computed tomography. PBMCs were separated from 8 to 10 ml of fresh peripheral blood using Ficoll-Paque density gradient centrifugation. Total RNA was extracted with Trizol reagent, and quality was checked on an Agilent 2100 Bioanalyzer. Overall study outcomes, separate from this receptor: Sample size was not statistically predetermined, and investigators were not blinded to group allocation. Most expanded thyroid clonotypes (frequency above 0.001) were also detected in blood, a finding suggesting that blood repertoires may reflect thyroid immune responses. During validation, the model predicted progression to ophthalmopathy a median of around 6 months ahead of onset, with approximately 70% sensitivity and around 72% specificity. In cross-validation, a model built on a 13 V-J signature told ophthalmopathy apart from stable hyperthyroidism with 85% to 90% sensitivity and about 81% specificity, and in testing the same model reached 80%/75%.

This clonotype was counted at least ten times. No antigen is known for it. There are no base qualities to consult, and no much larger clone falls within one base. Its CDR3 holds 12 amino acids, cysteine through phenylalanine. Only the CDR3 part of the read is kept: 36 bases, read in frame from the first base. Trimming takes 3 bases from V and 0 bases from J, and the germline ends sit 2 bases apart. CDR1 and CDR2 were assigned from the germline V gene as SGHAT and FQNNGV. The TCR beta CDR3 regions were amplified from RNA transcripts. The TCR CDR3 was subjected to a first round of RT-PCR using the HTBI primer set and the Qiagen OneStep RT-PCR kit. Libraries were constructed in a second round of multiplex PCR, after which size selection and purification were carried out. Paired-end sequencing of the libraries was performed with 100 bp reads on an Illumina HiSeq2000. As for the authors' bioinformatics: SOAPnuke was used to process the raw data, throwing out any read that contained adapters or uncalled bases, had a mean Phred below 15, or lacked an exact constant-primer or identifier match. COPE v1.2.5 was used to merge the high-quality paired reads, and each unique nucleotide sequence was defined as a clonotype. MiTCR v1.1 was used to align clonotypes to the IMGT TRBV, TRBD and TRBJ reference segments. The analysis included only V-J combinations with a frequency above 0.0001, which together covered around 99% of the repertoires. A TCS score was defined as the ratio between F50 (clonal expansion) and ExV (chaos), using BLOSUM62-based TCRdist between CDR3 peptides within each V-J. Welch's t-statistics and random forest reduced some 510 V-J features to roughly 13, which were used in a naive Bayes classifier (R e1071). TCRdb reworked the public reads: Q25 trimming with fastp, MiXCR clone assembly, productive beta chains retained. Rows with a matching CDR3 protein are joined into one entry that keeps the most common DNA and genes. What appears here as the V and J calls and clone size reflects TCRdb's work, not the paper's. The sample table holds 450,000 to 500,000 distinct CDR3 sequences, of which about 20% were seen once. Under 55% of the sample goes to the ten largest clones.

The V and J genes are TRBV11-2 and TRBJ1-2; the D gene lacks a confident call. The sequencing sample was made of blood. The TCR was taken from a woman in her seventies with Graves' ophthalmopathy. The nucleotide sequence reads TGTGCCAGCAGCTTTCCTAACTATGGCTACACCTTC. Its product reads: CASSFPNYGYTF.